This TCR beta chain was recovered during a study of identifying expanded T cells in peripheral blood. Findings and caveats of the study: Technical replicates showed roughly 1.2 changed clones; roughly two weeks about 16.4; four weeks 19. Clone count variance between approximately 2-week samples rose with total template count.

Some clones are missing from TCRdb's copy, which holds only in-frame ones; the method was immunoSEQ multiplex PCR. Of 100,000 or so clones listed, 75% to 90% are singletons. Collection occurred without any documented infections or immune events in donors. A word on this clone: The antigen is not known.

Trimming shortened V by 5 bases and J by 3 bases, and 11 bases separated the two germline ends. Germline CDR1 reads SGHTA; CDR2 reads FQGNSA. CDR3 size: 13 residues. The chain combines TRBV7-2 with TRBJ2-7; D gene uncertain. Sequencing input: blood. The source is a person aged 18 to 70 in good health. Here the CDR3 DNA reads TGTGCCAGCAGCCCCGGTCCCTACTACGAGCAGTACTTC. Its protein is CASSPGPYYEQYF.